The subject of this entry is one T cell receptor beta chain. Its target is unknown. Germline V CDR1 and CDR2: SGHVS, FNYEAQ. The CDR3 sequence is 16 residues long. Trimming cost V 3 bases and J 6 bases; bases outside gene matches: 6. This sample stems from a study of cytomegalovirus exposure and HLA in healthy donors. The overall study: Unique TCR beta sequences numbering 117 million came from 150 million to 200 million T cells in an earlier analysis. Genotyping showed around 80% of some 400 donors falling in the Caucasian-associated ancestry cluster.

Study-wide results and caveats: DRB1 had the most TCR associations and HLA-C the fewest, a later analysis found, with rates varying by HLA locus. Sequencing artifact likely explains a cluster of highly shared sequence variants.

PCR employed 60 Vbeta and 13 Jbeta primers. Clones were sequenced by immunoSEQ multiplex PCR, and TCRdb holds only the in-frame ones, with some missing. The data contain about 260,000 clones, roughly 81% of them singletons. Sequences were obtained from PBMCs. The TCR comes from a woman in her thirties or forties in good health and CMV-seropositive. The chain has TRBV7-6 and TRBJ1-4, with TRBD1 matching over 11 bases. CDR3 sequence (DNA): TGTGCCAGCAGCTTGGGGGGACAGGGGGTTGATGAAAAACTGTTTTTT. It specifies CASSLGGQGVDEKLFF.